The subject of this entry is one TCR beta chain. TCRdb keeps only in-frame clones here, not all; method: immunoSEQ multiplex PCR. Found here are some 80,000 clones, 95% to 97% of them singletons; the top ten hold around 0.18%. The record originates from a study of technical replicates of blood from a few donors. The CDR3 runs 14 residues. Germline CDR1 and CDR2: MNHNS and SASEGT. V gave up 3 bases and J gave up 8 bases; unmatched junction bases: 4. This receptor was taken from a human donor in good health. V gene TRBV6-1 combines with J gene TRBJ1-4, with TRBD1 matching 9 bases. Material: T cells isolated from PBMCs. The CDR3 reads CASSDRTGAEKLFF. For the CDR3, the DNA is TGTGCCAGCAGTGACCGGACAGGGGCCGAAAAACTGTTTTTT.